Detailed here is one T cell receptor beta chain. No antigen is known for it. One end of the junction varies from germline; a read error may be responsible. Treatment indicated: roughly 11-day PBMC culture with coronavirus spike peptide pools or control peptides (ViraFEST assay). Peptide-pool expansion of antigen-specific T cells preceded TCR sequencing in ViraFEST. Cultured CD4+ T cell DNA was sequenced using the Oncomine TCR Beta short-read assay. TCRdb reprocessed the PCR reads with MiXCR, giving one entry per CDR3 protein. The sample carries some 14,000 distinct CDR3 sequences, 20% to 25% recorded once. These data come from a study of vaccination and CD4 T cells after COVID-19. The wider study: Drawing of post-COVID samples took place a median 101 days after diagnosis (range 35 to 161).

Whole-study findings and limits: Early post-infection timepoints were missing, and relatively few convalescent patients were studied.

The CDR3 consists of 13 residues. CDR1 is LNHDA and CDR2 is SQIVND in the germline V gene (reference sequence). The sequence was obtained from a human donor who received a COVID-19 vaccine. Here the sequenced sample was CD4+ T cells from blood, cultured in vitro, taken before SARS-CoV-2 vaccination. V and J are TRBV19 and TRBJ1-2, with D unresolved. CDR3 protein: CATTDLQTYGHTF. The CDR3 DNA reads TGTGCCACCACCGACCTACAAACCTATGGCCACACCTTC.